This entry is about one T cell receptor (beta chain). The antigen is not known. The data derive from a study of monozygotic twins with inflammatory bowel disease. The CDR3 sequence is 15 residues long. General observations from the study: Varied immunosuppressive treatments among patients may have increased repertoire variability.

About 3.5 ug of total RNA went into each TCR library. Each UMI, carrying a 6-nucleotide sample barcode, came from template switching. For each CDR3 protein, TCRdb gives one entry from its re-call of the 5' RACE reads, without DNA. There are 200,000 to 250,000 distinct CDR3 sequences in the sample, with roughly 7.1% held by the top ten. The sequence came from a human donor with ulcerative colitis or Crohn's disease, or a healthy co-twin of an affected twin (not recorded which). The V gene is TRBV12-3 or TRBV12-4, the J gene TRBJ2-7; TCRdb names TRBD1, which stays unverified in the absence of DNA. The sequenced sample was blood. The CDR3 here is CASSLTGTLNYEQYF.